The 6 T cell receptor beta chains presented below share a single source sample, sequenced in a study of blood T cell repertoires in COVID-19. This table comes from immunoSEQ multiplex PCR, and its TCRdb copy is limited to in-frame clones, with some not included. The sample carries 100,000 to 150,000 clones, about four fifths recorded once. Material for sequencing was peripheral blood. Every receptor here comes from a man aged 70-80 years with acute or convalescent COVID-19.

The V and J genes are TRBV19 and TRBJ1-5, with D unresolved. From germline, CDR1 is LNHDA and CDR2 SQIVND (reference sequence). CDR3 size: 18 residues. V dropped 5 bases and J dropped 0 bases, with 20 bases sitting between them. For the CDR3, the DNA is TGTGCCAGTAGTCTGCGGGTCCCTCCCCGATATAGCAATCAGCCCCAGCATTTT. Translating it yields CASSLRVPPRYSNQPQHF.

This chain links TRBV6-6 with TRBJ2-4; 7 bases are shared with TRBD1. Germline CDR1 MNHNY, CDR2 SVGAGI (reference sequence). The CDR3 is made up of 12 amino acids. J gave up 8 bases and V 7 bases, and 5 bases lay outside the gene matches. The CDR3 DNA reads as TGTGCCAGCACCGCAGGGGGTCACATTCAGTACTTC. Translation gives CASTAGGHIQYF.

This clone appeared a few times. The chain employs TRBV24-1 and TRBJ1-2, with 10 bases that match TRBD1. V gave up 2 bases and J gave up 8 bases; unmatched junction bases: 10. The V gene's germline CDR1 is KGHDR and CDR2 SFDVKD. There are 16 residues in the CDR3. The CDR3 bases are TGTGCCACCAGTGATTCCCCCGGACAGGGGGGGGCCGGCTACACCTTC. This translates into CATSDSPGQGGAGYTF.

J is TRBJ2-3 and V is TRBV4-3; D perhaps matches TRBD1 (6 bases). This CDR3 contains 16 residues. In germline, CDR1 is LGHNA, CDR2 YSLEER. The V end was cut by 1 base, the J end by 5 bases, with 16 bases between. This CDR3 is CASSQVLQGRGDTQYF. CDR3 in DNA: TGCGCCAGCAGCCAAGTTCTTCAGGGGCGAGGAGATACGCAGTATTTT.

The genes are TRBV7-3 and TRBJ2-1, with 8 bases lining up with TRBD2. This CDR3 comprises 15 residues. Germline lookup yields CDR1 SGHTA and CDR2 FQGTGA. V was clipped by 2 bases and J by 2 bases; unmatched bases: 2. The CDR3 here is CASSLLAGPYNEQFF. DNA of the CDR3: TGTGCCAGCAGCTTACTAGCGGGTCCCTACAATGAGCAGTTCTTC.

This clone appeared once. This sequence joins TRBV4-1 and TRBJ2-3; no definite D call. The CDR3 length is 12 residues. Trimming took 0 bases from V and 9 from J, leaving 7 bases between them. The germline gives CDR1 MGHRA, CDR2 YSYEKL. DNA of the CDR3: TGCGCCAGCAGCCAAGAGCGGAACACGCAGTATTTT. Translation gives CASSQERNTQYF.